This TCR beta chain came from a study of cytomegalovirus exposure and HLA in healthy donors. Overall study findings and caveats: Upon later analysis, TCR association rates were observed to vary by HLA locus, being highest for DRB1 and lowest for HLA-C. TRBV6-2, TRBV6-3 and some other V segments were excluded as indistinguishable.

About this clone itself: Its specificity is not known.

In germline, CDR1 is KGHSH, CDR2 LQKENI. Trimming took off 2 bases at V and 4 bases at J, with 14 bases between the two ends. The CDR3 extends over 15 amino acids. The PCR employed 60 Vbeta primers together with 13 Jbeta primers. TCRdb's copy holds only in-frame clones and misses some; the assay was immunoSEQ multiplex PCR. This sample has 100,000 or so clones, with around 82% found just once. The chain joins TRBV18 to TRBJ1-2; TRBD1 might be the D (6 bases). This TCR derives from a man between 18 and 29 years old in good health and CMV-seronegative. Sequencing used PBMCs. The CDR3 sequence: CASSPGAGAGYGYTF. The CDR3 DNA sequence: TGTGCCAGCTCACCAGGTGCGGGGGCCGGCTATGGCTACACCTTC.